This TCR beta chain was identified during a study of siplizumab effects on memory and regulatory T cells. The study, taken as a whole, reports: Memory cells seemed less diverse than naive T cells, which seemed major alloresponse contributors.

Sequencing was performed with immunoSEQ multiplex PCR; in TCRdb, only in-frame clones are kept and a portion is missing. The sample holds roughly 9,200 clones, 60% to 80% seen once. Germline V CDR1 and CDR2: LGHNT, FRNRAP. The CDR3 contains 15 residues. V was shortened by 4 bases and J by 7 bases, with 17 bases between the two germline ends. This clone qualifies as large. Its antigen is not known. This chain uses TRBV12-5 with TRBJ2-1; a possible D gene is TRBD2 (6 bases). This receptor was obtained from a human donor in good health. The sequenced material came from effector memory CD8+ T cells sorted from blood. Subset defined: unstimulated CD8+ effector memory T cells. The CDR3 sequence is CASGSDPGLLNEQFF. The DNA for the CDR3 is TGTGCTAGTGGTTCAGATCCCGGACTATTAAATGAGCAGTTCTTC.